A selection of T cell receptor beta chains follows, all from one sample in a study of sequential checkpoint blockade in melanoma. Sequenced by immunoSEQ multiplex PCR; TCRdb stores in-frame clones only, minus some. Among 35,000 to 40,000 clones listed, about 88% were seen once. The material sequenced was CD8+ T cells sorted from blood (inferred from file names), taken from a patient given nivolumab and ipilimumab in sequence. The receptor set was obtained from a human donor with melanoma. CDR3s include the opening cysteine and the closing phenylalanine or tryptophan. The order of the fields is D gene, V gene, J gene, clone size, CDR3 DNA, CDR3 protein. A D gene is named only where the DNA matches it firmly. Size is omitted from some rows. Given values are once, few, many or a class for expanded clones.

.	TRBV7-9	TRBJ2-7	few	TGTGCCAGCAGAAATGGACAGACGTACGAGCAGTACTTC	CASRNGQTYEQYF
TRBD2	TRBV7-9	TRBJ2-3	once	TGTGCCAGCAGCTCGGGACTAGCGGCGCAGTGGGATACGCAGTATTTT	CASSSGLAAQWDTQYF
.	TRBV27	TRBJ1-2	few	TGTGCCATTATAGTGGGGAGGGCTTTTTCTAACTATGGCTACACCTTC	CAIIVGRAFSNYGYTF
.	TRBV27	TRBJ2-3	once	TGTGCCAGCAGTTTGGTGGGGCTTGTTGCGAACCCAGATACGCAGTATTTT	CASSLVGLVANPDTQYF
TRBD1	TRBV4-1	TRBJ1-1	.	TGCGCCAGCAGCCATACCGACAGGGCCCCTGAAGCTTTCTTT	CASSHTDRAPEAFF
TRBD1	TRBV6-5	TRBJ2-5	.	TGTGCCAGCAGTTACGGACAGGGATCCAAAGAGACCCAGTACTTC	CASSYGQGSKETQYF
.	TRBV27	TRBJ2-2	.	TGTGCCAGCAGTGTACAGTCTTACGGGGAGCTGTTTTTT	CASSVQSYGELFF
TRBD2	TRBV27	TRBJ2-2	.	TGTGCCAGCAGTTTCAAAGGTCGAGCGGGAGAACCCGGGGAGCTGTTTTTT	CASSFKGRAGEPGELFF
TRBD2	TRBV11-2	TRBJ2-1	.	TGTGCCAGCAGCGCACTAGCGGGAGGCTACAATGAGCAGTTCTTC	CASSALAGGYNEQFF
TRBD1	TRBV19	TRBJ2-7	few	TGTGCCAGTAGTTTGGGACAGGGTGTCGACGAGCAGTACTTC	CASSLGQGVDEQYF
.	TRBV27	TRBJ2-7	.	TGTGCCAGCAGTTTAATTCCTAGCTACGAGCAGTACTTC	CASSLIPSYEQYF
TRBD2	TRBV19	TRBJ2-3	.	TGTGCCAGTAGTATAGATCTCCTAGCGGGACTCACAGATACGCAGTATTTT	CASSIDLLAGLTDTQYF
.	TRBV19	TRBJ2-7	.	TGTGCCAGTAGTATAGTCGGCGGGCACTACGAGCAGTACTTC	CASSIVGGHYEQYF
.	TRBV4-2	TRBJ2-1	.	TGTGCCAGCAGCCAAGAAGTAGCGTTTGATGAGCAGTTCTTC	CASSQEVAFDEQFF
TRBD1	TRBV4-1	TRBJ1-5	.	TGCGCCAGCAGCCTTACAGGGGTACGAAGCAATCAGCCCCAGCATTTT	CASSLTGVRSNQPQHF
TRBD1	TRBV4-1	TRBJ1-1	.	TGCGCCAGCAGCGCCCAGGGACAGGGGGCAGGCACTGAAGCTTTCTTT	CASSAQGQGAGTEAFF
.	TRBV19	TRBJ1-1	.	TGTGCCAGTAGTATTGGGGGGGGGACTGAAGCTTTCTTT	CASSIGGGTEAFF
TRBD1	TRBV7-6	TRBJ1-1	.	TGTGCCAGCAGCGGAGGGGGCGTATACACTGAAGCTTTCTTT	CASSGGGVYTEAFF
.	TRBV7-3	TRBJ2-1	.	TGTGCCAGCAGCTTAGGGCTCTACAATGAGCAGTTCTTC	CASSLGLYNEQFF
.	TRBV5-4	TRBJ1-1	.	TGTGCCAGCAGCTTGGCTACAGGGATGAACACTGAAGCTTTCTTT	CASSLATGMNTEAFF
TRBD1	TRBV7-9	TRBJ1-3	.	TGTGCCAGCAGCTCGACGAGACAGGGCACGGGAAACACCATATATTTT	CASSSTRQGTGNTIYF
.	TRBV27	TRBJ2-1	.	TGTGCCAGCAGTTTAGCGGGAAGCTCCTACAATGAGCAGTTCTTC	CASSLAGSSYNEQFF
.	TRBV7-9	TRBJ2-1	.	TGTGCCAGCAGCGCGCGGGACGCGTTGCAGTTCTTC	CASSARDALQFF
TRBD1	TRBV27	TRBJ2-7	.	TGTGCCAGCAGTTTGTCAGGGGGCTTGTACGAGCAGTACTTC	CASSLSGGLYEQYF
.	TRBV5-6	TRBJ2-5	.	TGTGCCAGCAGCTTGGTATACCAAGAGACCCAGTACTTC	CASSLVYQETQYF
TRBD2	TRBV5-8	TRBJ2-1	.	TGTGCCAGCAGCTTGGCCCTAGCGGGCCTCCTATCACGGAATGAGCAGTTCTTC	CASSLALAGLLSRNEQFF
.	TRBV29-1	TRBJ1-3	.	TGCAGCGTTGAAGCGAGGGGAAACACCATATATTTT	CSVEARGNTIYF
.	TRBV6-1	TRBJ1-5	few	TGTGCCAGCAGTGAAGCAGGGGGCAATCAGCCCCAGCATTTT	CASSEAGGNQPQHF
.	TRBV19	TRBJ1-1	.	TGTGCCAGTATCCGGCGCATGGCGGACACTGAAGCTTTCTTT	CASIRRMADTEAFF